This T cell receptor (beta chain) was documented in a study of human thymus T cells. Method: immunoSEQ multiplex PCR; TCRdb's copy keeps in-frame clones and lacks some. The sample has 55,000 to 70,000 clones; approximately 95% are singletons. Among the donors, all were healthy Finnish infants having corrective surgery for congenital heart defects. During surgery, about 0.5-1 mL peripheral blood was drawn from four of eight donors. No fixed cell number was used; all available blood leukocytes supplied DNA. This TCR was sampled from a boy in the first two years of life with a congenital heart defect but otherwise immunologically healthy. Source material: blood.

The CDR3: CATSRGSTGPRELFF. The DNA of the CDR3 is TGTGCCACCAGCAGAGGCTCGACAGGGCCGCGGGAGCTGTTTTTT. The gene calls are TRBV15 and TRBJ2-2, with TRBD1 identical over 7 bases. Germline CDR1 LNHNV, CDR2 YYDKDF (reference sequence). This CDR3 region has 15 residues. The trim removed 1 base at V and 9 bases at J, leaving 8 bases unmatched.